The 17 T cell receptor beta chains below all came from one sample that was sequenced in a study of PD-1 blockade in classical Hodgkin lymphoma. Sequencing used immunoSEQ multiplex PCR; TCRdb keeps in-frame clones, though not all of them. The data hold more than 25,000 clones, with 70% observed a single time. Each patient relapsed following autologous stem cell transplantation, and prior brentuximab vedotin exposure differed. Here the sequenced sample was peripheral blood mononuclear cells (PBMCs), taken before the second cycle of nivolumab. These TCRs come from a human donor with classical Hodgkin lymphoma.

The chain combines TRBV19 with TRBJ2-1, with TRBD2 as a possible D gene (6 bases). This CDR3 is 13 amino acids long. V lost 6 bases to trimming and J lost 3 bases, with 9 bases between them. CDR1 and CDR2 (germline): LNHDA, SQIVND (reference sequence). CDR3 region: CASSLTSYNEQFF. The DNA of the CDR3 is TGTGCCAGTAGCCTGACTAGCTACAATGAGCAGTTCTTC.

The sample holds one count of this clone. The CDR3 sequence: CASSATGTGGYGYTF. The DNA of the CDR3 is TGTGCCAGCAGTGCGACCGGGACAGGGGGCTATGGCTACACCTTC. This chain links TRBV6-1 with TRBJ1-2, with TRBD1 matching over 11 bases. Germline values: CDR1 MNHNS, CDR2 SASEGT. The CDR3 is 15 amino acids. J was trimmed by 4 bases and V by 4 bases; bases with no gene match: 5.

The count of this clone is one. The chain carries TRBV4-1 and TRBJ2-5; no clear D gene. The CDR3 has 15 amino acids. Germline CDR1 reads MGHRA; CDR2 reads YSYEKL. V was shortened by 0 bases and J by 1 base, with 9 bases between the two germline ends. The CDR3 bases are TGCGCCAGCAGCCAAGATCAGGCACTCCAAGAGACCCAGTACTTC. Translating gives CASSQDQALQETQYF.

This chain links TRBV27 with TRBJ2-3; 14 nucleotides line up with TRBD2. This CDR3 has 14 amino acids. Per germline, CDR1 MNHEY and CDR2 SMNVEV (reference sequence). With V trimmed by 6 bases and J by 11 bases, 7 bases remained unmatched. CDR3 nucleotides: TGTGCCAGCAGACGACTAGCGGGAGGGTTGGGGCAGTATTTT. It encodes CASRRLAGGLGQYF.

The V gene is TRBV10-3, the J gene TRBJ2-7, with 8 nucleotides matching TRBD1. J gave up 6 bases and V 5 bases, and 9 bases lay outside the gene matches. Germline V gives CDR1 ENHRY, CDR2 SYGVKD. This CDR3 is built from 14 residues. The CDR3 bases are TGTGCCATCAGTCGAAGAGGACAGGGTGGCGAGCAGTACTTC. This sequence encodes CAISRRGQGGEQYF.

This clone was seen a handful of times. Written as DNA, the CDR3 is TGTGCCAGCAGCGGGGACAGGGTGAATGAAAAACTGTTTTTT. Translating it yields CASSGDRVNEKLFF. The genes are TRBV7-2 and TRBJ1-4, with 9 nucleotides matching TRBD1. Germline V gene data show CDR1 as SGHTA and CDR2 as FQGNSA. The CDR3 contains 14 residues. V lost 5 bases and J lost 5; bases outside the gene matches: 3.

V gene TRBV7-9 combines with J gene TRBJ2-1, with 11 bases fitting TRBD2. Trimming cost V 1 base and J 10 bases; bases outside gene matches: 9. CDR1 is SEHNR and CDR2 is FQNEAQ in the germline V gene (reference sequence). The CDR3 extends over 16 amino acids. The CDR3 is CASSLGRLAGGQEQFF. CDR3 in DNA: TGTGCCAGCAGCTTAGGGAGGCTAGCGGGAGGTCAAGAGCAGTTCTTC.

This clone was seen more than once but under ten times. This chain connects TRBV5-6 to TRBJ2-1; D might be TRBD2 (6 bases). V lost 4 bases to trimming and J lost 2 bases, with 13 bases between them. The CDR3 is 15 amino acids. The germline CDR1 and CDR2 sequences are SGHDT and YYEEEE. The CDR3 DNA sequence: TGTGCCAGCAGCCGGGGACTCCCTACCTACAATGAGCAGTTCTTC. Its translation: CASSRGLPTYNEQFF.

This clone was seen a few times. This chain joins TRBV18 and TRBJ2-1; 7 bases are a match to TRBD1. The CDR3 totals 13 residues. Germline values: CDR1 KGHSH, CDR2 LQKENI. J lost 8 bases, V lost 4 bases, and 5 bases had no gene match. The CDR3 DNA reads as TGTGCCAGCTCACGGGACAGACTCGATGAGCAGTTCTTC. Translated, it gives CASSRDRLDEQFF.

The chain has TRBV5-4 and TRBJ2-5; 9 bases are a match to TRBD1. The CDR3 spans 14 residues. Per germline, CDR1 SGHNT and CDR2 YYREEE (reference sequence). Trimming at V came to 6 bases and at J to 5 bases, leaving 8 bases not matched to a gene. CDR3 nucleotide sequence: TGTGCCAGCACTATACAGGGGGCCGAGGAGACCCAGTACTTC. It translates to CASTIQGAEETQYF.

This clone was detected only once. The rearrangement links TRBV28 to TRBJ1-3; a weak D match, TRBD1 (5 bases). Trimming removed 6 bases from V and 4 bases from J, with 19 bases in between. Germline lookup yields CDR1 MDHEN and CDR2 SYDVKM. CDR3 length: 16 amino acids. CDR3: CASSSSGKFAGNTIYF. DNA for the CDR3: TGTGCCAGCAGCTCCTCAGGGAAATTTGCCGGAAACACCATATATTTT.

In its sample, this clone was seen a few times. The chain combines TRBV25-1 with TRBJ2-5, with 7 positions matching TRBD2. CDR3 length: 14 amino acids. The germline V gene has CDR1 MGHDK and CDR2 SYGVNS. The V and J ends lost 4 bases and 5 bases, in that order; junction bases with no gene match: 7. The CDR3 spells CASSVGGPGETQYF. The CDR3 DNA reads as TGTGCCAGCAGTGTGGGAGGGCCAGGGGAGACCCAGTACTTC.

This clone was seen a few times. The V gene is TRBV28, the J gene TRBJ2-1; the match to TRBD1 covers 9 bases. The J segment lost 7 bases and the V segment lost 5 bases, leaving 12 bases of the junction unmatched. Germline V gene sequence: CDR1 MDHEN, CDR2 SYDVKM. The CDR3 has 16 residues. CDR3 DNA: TGTGCCAGCAGTCAGGACCCGGGACAGGGTATGAATGAGCAGTTCTTC. It encodes CASSQDPGQGMNEQFF.

The chain employs TRBV19 and TRBJ2-1; D uncertain. Trimming took off 4 bases at V and 6 bases at J, with 10 bases between the two ends. Germline V gene data show CDR1 as LNHDA and CDR2 as SQIVND (reference sequence). The CDR3 runs 13 residues. This CDR3 is CASSKAGRNEQFF. DNA for the CDR3: TGTGCCAGTAGTAAGGCAGGACGCAATGAGCAGTTCTTC.

This clone came up many times. V is TRBV19 and J is TRBJ2-7, with unresolved D. This CDR3 contains 12 residues. Germline loops: CDR1 LNHDA, CDR2 SQIVND (reference sequence). Trimming stripped 3 bases from V and 7 bases from J, with 10 bases between. The CDR3 reads CASSIIFGEQYF. The CDR3 DNA sequence: TGTGCCAGTAGTATCATCTTTGGGGAGCAGTACTTC. The full variable domain, in which reference TRBV19 and TRBJ2-7 provide the parts outside the CDR3, is DGGITQSPKYLFRKEGQNVTLSCEQNLNHDAMYWYRQDPGQGLRLIYYSQIVNDFQKGDIAEGYSVSREKKESFPLTVTSAQKNPTAFYLCASSIIFGEQYFGPGTRLTVT.

The sample holds a few counts of this clone. The chain links TRBV29-1 to TRBJ2-7, with 8 bases fitting TRBD1. This CDR3 has 12 amino acids. Looked up from germline, CDR1 is SQVTM and CDR2 is ANQGSEA. The V segment lost 6 bases and the J segment 3 bases; nucleotides outside the gene matches: 4. Here the CDR3 reads CSVGTGGYEQYF. Written as DNA, the CDR3 is TGCAGCGTGGGTACAGGGGGCTACGAGCAGTACTTC.

V gene TRBV19 combines with J gene TRBJ2-3; D is perhaps TRBD1 or TRBD2 (5 bases each). Per the germline V gene, CDR1 is LNHDA and CDR2 is SQIVND (reference sequence). This CDR3 is 15 amino acids long. Between the trimmed V and J ends, which lost 10 bases and 0 bases, there was a span of 17 bases. CDR3 sequence reads: CATASPGPSTDTQYF. The CDR3 DNA reads as TGTGCCACCGCCTCGCCGGGACCTAGCACAGATACGCAGTATTTT.